The 8 T cell receptor beta chains below were found in one sample sequenced in a study of T cell repertoires and leukemia-associated antigens. TCRdb re-called the 5' RACE reads through MiXCR, storing one row per CDR3 protein. This table holds about 9,800 distinct CDR3 sequences, roughly 43% found once. No antigen has been identified for these receptors. Sequencing input: CD3+ T cells sorted from blood and cultured. The source is a female donor in good health.

J is TRBJ1-3 and V is TRBV7-2; D gene ambiguous. The CDR3 covers 16 residues. Germline CDR1 and CDR2: SGHTA and FQGNSA. V was trimmed by 7 bases and J by 0 bases, leaving 16 bases between them. CDR3 protein: CASNPGRFLSGNTIYF. DNA of the CDR3: TGTGCCAGCAACCCCGGACGGTTTCTCTCTGGAAACACCATATATTTT.

By sample fraction, this clonotype is medium-sized. The CDR3 is CSGDLQETQYF. The CDR3 bases are TGCAGTGGGGACCTCCAAGAGACCCAGTACTTC. The chain couples TRBV20-1 to TRBJ2-5; the D call may be TRBD1 or TRBD2 (5 bases each). CDR1 and CDR2 from the germline V gene are DFQATT and SNEGSKA (reference sequence). V was cut by 7 bases and J by 1 base, with 7 bases left in between. The CDR3 totals 11 residues.

The rearrangement links TRBV5-1 to TRBJ2-1, with TRBD1 matching over 7 bases. Unmatched junction bases numbered 7, after V lost 4 bases and J lost 0 bases. Germline V gene lookup returns CDR1 SGHRS and CDR2 YFSETQ. This CDR3 is 16 amino acids long. The CDR3 spells CASSTPRDSSYNEQFF. In DNA form, the CDR3 reads TGCGCCAGCAGCACACCCCGGGACAGCTCCTACAATGAGCAGTTCTTC.

This clonotype was counted many times. It may be a read error: a sequence one base away is much more abundant. The chain recombines TRBV20-1 with TRBJ2-3, with 8 bases identical to TRBD2. Germline-derived CDR1 and CDR2 are DFQATT and SNEGSKA (reference sequence). J was trimmed by 6 bases and V by 5 bases; bases with no gene match: 10. The CDR3 has 14 residues. The CDR3 loop is CSAGLVAGKDTQYF. The CDR3 region has the DNA TGCAGTGCTGGCCTCGTAGCGGGAAAGGATACGCAGTATTTT.

The V call is TRBV5-1, the J call TRBJ2-1; D remains unclear. The length of the CDR3 is 15 residues. The V gene lost 0 bases and the J gene lost 3 bases, with 10 bases spanning the gap. Germline CDR1 reads SGHRS; CDR2 reads YFSETQ. In nucleotides, the CDR3 is TGCGCCAGCAGCTTGGAGGTGGGAAGCTACAATGAGCAGTTCTTC. Translation: CASSLEVGSYNEQFF.

The V gene is TRBV18, the J gene TRBJ2-7; D gene unclear. The CDR3 spans 12 residues. From germline, CDR1 is KGHSH and CDR2 LQKENI. Trimming shortened V by 1 base and J by 5 bases, and 6 bases separated the two germline ends. The CDR3 nucleotides are TGTGCCAGCTCACCACTAAGGGACGAGCAGTACTTC. Its translation: CASSPLRDEQYF.

This clonotype appeared a few times. The chain links TRBV6-1 to TRBJ2-5; D may be TRBD2 (5 bases). Germline V gene data show CDR1 as MNHNS and CDR2 as SASEGT. The CDR3 covers 12 residues. The V and J ends lost 6 bases and 5 bases respectively, with 10 bases between them. Here the CDR3 reads CASRASKETQYF. CDR3 coding DNA: TGTGCCAGCAGAGCTAGCAAGGAGACCCAGTACTTC.

This clonotype showed up many times. The CDR3 region has the DNA TGTGCCAGCAGCCCTGGTTGGGGTGACCAGCCCCAGCATTTT. This sequence encodes CASSPGWGDQPQHF. The chain couples TRBV7-2 to TRBJ1-5; D call uncertain. The CDR3 has 14 amino acids. Trimming pared 5 bases from V and 7 bases from J, leaving 15 bases between. Germline V CDR1 and CDR2: SGHTA, FQGNSA. Looking up the rest from reference TRBV7-2 and TRBJ1-5 gives the full variable domain: GAGVSQSPSNKVTEKGKDVELRCDPISGHTALYWYRQSLGQGLEFLIYFQGNSAPDKSGLPSDRFSAERTGGSVSTLTIQRTQQEDSAVYLCASSPGWGDQPQHFGDGTRLSIL.